The entry below gives a single T cell receptor beta chain sequence along with its context. The CDR3 consists of 21 residues. V shed 5 bases and J 3 bases; nucleotides not matched to a gene: 23. CDR1 and CDR2 from the germline V gene are MNHEY and SMNVEV (reference sequence). The source of the sample is a study of blood T cell repertoires in COVID-19. Here immunoSEQ multiplex PCR was the method, and the copy in TCRdb shows in-frame clones only, minus some. The table includes tens of thousands of clones, just over 85% detected once. This rearrangement joins TRBV27 to TRBJ2-3, with 10 bases matching TRBD2. Material for sequencing was peripheral blood. The sequence derives from a woman in her seventies with acute or convalescent COVID-19. CDR3 DNA sequence: TGTGCCAGCAGTCTCCTCGGAATAGCGGGAGGATTTGGGGTATTAACAGATACGCAGTATTTT. This gives the protein CASSLLGIAGGFGVLTDTQYF.